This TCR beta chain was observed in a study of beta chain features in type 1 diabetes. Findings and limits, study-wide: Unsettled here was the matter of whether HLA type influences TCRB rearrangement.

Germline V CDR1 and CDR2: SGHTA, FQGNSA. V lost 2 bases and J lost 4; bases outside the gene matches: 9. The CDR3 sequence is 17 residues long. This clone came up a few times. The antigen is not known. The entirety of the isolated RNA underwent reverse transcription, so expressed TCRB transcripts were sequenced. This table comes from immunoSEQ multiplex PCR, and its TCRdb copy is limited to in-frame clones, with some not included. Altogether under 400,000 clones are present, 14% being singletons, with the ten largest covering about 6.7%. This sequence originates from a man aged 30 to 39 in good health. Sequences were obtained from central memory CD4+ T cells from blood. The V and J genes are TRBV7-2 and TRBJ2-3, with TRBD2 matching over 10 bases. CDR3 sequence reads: CASSLTLAGGGSDTQYF. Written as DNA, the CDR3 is TGTGCCAGCAGCTTAACCTTAGCGGGGGGCGGGTCAGATACGCAGTATTTT.